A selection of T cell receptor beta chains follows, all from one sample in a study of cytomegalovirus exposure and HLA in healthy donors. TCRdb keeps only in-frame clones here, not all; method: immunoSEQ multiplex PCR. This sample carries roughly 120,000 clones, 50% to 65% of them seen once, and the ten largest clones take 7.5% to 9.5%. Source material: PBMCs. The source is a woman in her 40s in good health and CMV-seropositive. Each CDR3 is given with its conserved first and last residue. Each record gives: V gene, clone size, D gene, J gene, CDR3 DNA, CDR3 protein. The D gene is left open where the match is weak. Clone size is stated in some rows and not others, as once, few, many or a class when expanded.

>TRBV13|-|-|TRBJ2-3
TGTGCCAGCAAGTTAGGGTTTAGAGGCACAGATACGCAGTATTTT
CASKLGFRGTDTQYF
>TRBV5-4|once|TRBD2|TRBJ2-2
TGTGCCAGCAGCCCATCTAGCGGGGCGAACACCGGGGAGCTGTTTTTT
CASSPSSGANTGELFF
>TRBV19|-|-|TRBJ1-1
TGTGCCAGTTATCTACAGGGGAACACTGAAGCTTTCTTT
CASYLQGNTEAFF
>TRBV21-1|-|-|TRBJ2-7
TGTGCCAGCAGCAAAGCGCGGCGGCAGGGGCCTTACGAGCAGTACTTC
CASSKARRQGPYEQYF
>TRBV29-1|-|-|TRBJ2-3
TGCAGCGTTGGTGTATCGCCCAGGGAACCCACAGATACGCAGTATTTT
CSVGVSPREPTDTQYF
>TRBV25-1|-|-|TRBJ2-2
TGTGCCAGCAGTGAATCAACTAGCTTCACCGGGGAGCTGTTTTTT
CASSESTSFTGELFF
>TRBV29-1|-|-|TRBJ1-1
TGCAGCGCTTTAGCGGAGAACACTGAAGCTTTCTTT
CSALAENTEAFF
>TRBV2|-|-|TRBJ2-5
TGTGCCAGCAGTTGGAGCCATAACGTAGAGACCCAGTACTTC
CASSWSHNVETQYF
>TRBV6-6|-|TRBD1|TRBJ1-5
TGTGCCAGCAGCATCGGGACAGGCAATCAGCCCCAGCATTTT
CASSIGTGNQPQHF
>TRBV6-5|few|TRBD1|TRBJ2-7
TGTGCCAGCAGTTACTCGAACAGGGGACGTGGCGAGCAGTACTTC
CASSYSNRGRGEQYF
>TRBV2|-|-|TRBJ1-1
TGTGCCAGCATCAGGGGAGAAGGCACTGAAGCTTTCTTT
CASIRGEGTEAFF
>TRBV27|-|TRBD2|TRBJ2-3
TGTGCCAGCAGTTTACGCTCTAGCGGGAGGATAACAGATACGCAGTATTTT
CASSLRSSGRITDTQYF
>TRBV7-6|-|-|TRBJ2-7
TGTGCCAGCAGCTTAGGGACCGGGGGAGAGCAGTACTTC
CASSLGTGGEQYF
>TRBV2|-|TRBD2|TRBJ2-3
TGTGCCAGCAGTCCCCCGAACGGACTAGCGGGGCAGTTCACAGATACGCAGTATTTT
CASSPPNGLAGQFTDTQYF
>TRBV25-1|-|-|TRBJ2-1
TGTGCCAGCAGTGAAACGGACAATGAGCAGTTCTTC
CASSETDNEQFF
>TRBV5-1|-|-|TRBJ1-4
TGCGCCAGCAGCCCCCGTCCCGATCGGGATGAAAAACTGTTTTTT
CASSPRPDRDEKLFF
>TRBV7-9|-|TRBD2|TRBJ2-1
TGTGCCAGCAGCTTAAGCACCGGGACTAGCGGTTCAAATGAGCAGTTCTTC
CASSLSTGTSGSNEQFF
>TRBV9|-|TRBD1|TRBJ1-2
TGTGCCAGCAGCTACAGGGGGCGCCTCGATGGCTACACCTTC
CASSYRGRLDGYTF
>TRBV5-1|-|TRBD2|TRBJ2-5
TGCGCCAGCAGAAAACTAGCGGGAGGGGTGTCGGAGACCCAGTACTTC
CASRKLAGGVSETQYF
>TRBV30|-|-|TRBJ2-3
TGTGCCTGGAGTCAATCCACAGATACGCAGTATTTT
CAWSQSTDTQYF
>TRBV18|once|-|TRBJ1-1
TGTGCCAGCTCACTGAAAACTGGGAGCACTGAAGCTTTCTTT
CASSLKTGSTEAFF
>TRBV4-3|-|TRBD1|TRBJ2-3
TGCGCCAGCAGCCTCGCTCGGCCGGGACAGGGGCCAGATACGCAGTATTTT
CASSLARPGQGPDTQYF
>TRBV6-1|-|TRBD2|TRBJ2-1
TGTGCCAGCAGTGATAAGACAGCGGGAGGATGGGTCCTCGATGAGCAGTTCTTC
CASSDKTAGGWVLDEQFF
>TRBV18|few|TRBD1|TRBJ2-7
TGTGCCAGCTCACCAGAGGACAGGGGAGAATACGAGCAGTACTTC
CASSPEDRGEYEQYF
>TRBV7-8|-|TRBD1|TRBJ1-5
TGTGCCAGCAGCCCTGACAGGGTCTTAGATCAGCCCCAGCATTTT
CASSPDRVLDQPQHF
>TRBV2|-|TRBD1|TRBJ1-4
TGTGCCAGCAGTGATACGGGACAGCCTAATGAAAAACTGTTTTTT
CASSDTGQPNEKLFF
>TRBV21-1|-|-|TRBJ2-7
TGTGCCAGCAGCAAAGTTGGCAGAAATTTGCAAGAGCAGTACTTC
CASSKVGRNLQEQYF
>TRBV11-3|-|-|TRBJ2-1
TGTGCCAGCAGCCACGGGACTCTGAGTGAGCAGTTCTTC
CASSHGTLSEQFF
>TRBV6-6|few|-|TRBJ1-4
TGTGCCAGCAGTTTAGGGGCAGGGGTTTGGGAAAAACTGTTTTTT
CASSLGAGVWEKLFF
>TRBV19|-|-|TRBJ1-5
TGTGCCAGTAGTTTCAGTCACGGGAATCAGCCCCAGCATTTT
CASSFSHGNQPQHF
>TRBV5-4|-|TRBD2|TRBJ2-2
TGTGCCAGCAGATATCAAGCGGGAGTTAAGACCGGGGAGCTGTTTTTT
CASRYQAGVKTGELFF
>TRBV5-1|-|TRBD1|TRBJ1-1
TGCGCCAGCAGCTTGAGCTCGACAGGGGTAGGAACGAACACTGAAGCTTTCTTT
CASSLSSTGVGTNTEAFF
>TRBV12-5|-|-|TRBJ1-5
TGTGCTAGTGGTGGGTGGGGCCCCCAGCCCCAGCATTTT
CASGGWGPQPQHF
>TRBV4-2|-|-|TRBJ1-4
TGTGCCAGCAGCCCGCACACCCGGGGGGATGTTAATGAAAAACTGTTTTTT
CASSPHTRGDVNEKLFF
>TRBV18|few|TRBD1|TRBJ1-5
TGTGCCAGCTCACCCCGTCGAGCTCAGGGGGCAGGGCAGCCCCAGCATTTT
CASSPRRAQGAGQPQHF
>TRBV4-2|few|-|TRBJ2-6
TGTGCCAGCAGCCAGACCGACAACTCTGGGGCCAACGTCCTGACTTTC
CASSQTDNSGANVLTF
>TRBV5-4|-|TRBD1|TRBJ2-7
TGTGCCAGCAGAGATGGACAGGGCGACGGGGTGGAGCAGTACTTC
CASRDGQGDGVEQYF
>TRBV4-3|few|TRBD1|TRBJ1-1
TGCGCCAGCAGCCCTGGGACAGGTCTTGAAGCTTTCTTT
CASSPGTGLEAFF
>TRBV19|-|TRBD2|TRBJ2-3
TGTGCCAGTAGTATCCTCTGGACTAGCGGGAGCCAGATCACAGATACGCAGTATTTT
CASSILWTSGSQITDTQYF
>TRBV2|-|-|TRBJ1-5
TGTGCCAGTAGACAGGTTGCGTATCAGCCCCAGCATTTT
CASRQVAYQPQHF
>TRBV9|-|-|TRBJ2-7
TGTGCCAGCAGCCCCTACCGCGAGGTCTCCTACGAGCAGTACTTC
CASSPYREVSYEQYF
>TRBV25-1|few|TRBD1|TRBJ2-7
TGTGCCAGCAGTTGGGGGACAGGGTCCTACGAGCAGTACTTC
CASSWGTGSYEQYF
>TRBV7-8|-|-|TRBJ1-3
TGTGCCAGCACCCAGGTTAAGCCCGGAAACACCATATATTTT
CASTQVKPGNTIYF
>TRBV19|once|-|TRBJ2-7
TGTGCCAGTAGTATAGGACCGGGTTATGAGCAGTACTTC
CASSIGPGYEQYF
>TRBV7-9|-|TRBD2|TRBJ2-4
TGTGCCAGCAGCCCCCACTCTAGCGGGAGTTCAGACATTCAGTACTTC
CASSPHSSGSSDIQYF
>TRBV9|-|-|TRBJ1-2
TGTGCCAGCAGCGTATTGCAGGGGCCTCGCTATGGCTACACCTTC
CASSVLQGPRYGYTF
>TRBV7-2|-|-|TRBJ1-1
TGTGCCAGCAGCTTAGCGAGCGGGACGGCCACTGAAGCTTTCTTT
CASSLASGTATEAFF